The rows below give T cell receptor beta chains drawn from one sample of a study of cytomegalovirus exposure and HLA in healthy donors. Sequencing was performed with immunoSEQ multiplex PCR; in TCRdb, only in-frame clones are kept and a portion is missing. The repertoire table contains 60,000 to 90,000 clones. Sequencing was done on a sample of PBMCs. These receptors were collected from a woman between 40 and 50 years old in good health and CMV-seropositive. Each CDR3 is given without its conserved first and last residue.

len,j_gene,v_gene,CDR3aa
13,TRBJ2-7,TRBV11-2,ASSLDRTGTAEQY
12,TRBJ1-1,TRBV5-1,ASNLQGAGSEAF
15,TRBJ2-1,TRBV11-3,ASSSRTSGGAYNEQF
15,TRBJ2-1,TRBV5-8,ASKGVTIGQGYNEQF
14,TRBJ2-1,TRBV28,ASSPPGGVSYNEQF
14,TRBJ2-2,TRBV7-3,ASSSNGGSNTGELF
13,TRBJ1-1,TRBV4-2,ASSQAEGEGTEAF
14,TRBJ2-1,TRBV10-2,ASSESGGVTYNEQF
12,TRBJ1-2,TRBV13,ASSIRTGVIGYT
13,TRBJ1-5,TRBV28,ASKRGDLDRPVRH
14,TRBJ1-1,TRBV5-1,ASSSTGVTMNTEAF
13,TRBJ2-7,TRBV6-5,ASSYGTGQFYEQY
17,TRBJ2-2,TRBV4-1,ASSQLIVDRGFDTGELF
11,TRBJ2-2,TRBV7-6,ASSSSAGGELF
13,TRBJ1-2,TRBV19,ASSQAGPSNYGYT
16,TRBJ2-3,TRBV5-6,ASSFRAGILTSTDTQY
12,TRBJ1-1,TRBV10-3,AISDFQGASEAF
10,TRBJ2-4,TRBV6-1,ASSDQGAAED
10,TRBJ2-7,TRBV27,ATREGLYEQY
16,TRBJ1-1,TRBV9,ASSVAPSSGGRRNEAF
15,TRBJ1-5,TRBV21-1,ASTCPPADRLNQPQH
13,TRBJ1-4,TRBV7-2,ASRVVGTGNEKLF
12,TRBJ1-1,TRBV7-9,ASSATTLSTEAF
12,TRBJ1-2,TRBV2,ASSGSPEGSGYT
12,TRBJ2-3,TRBV5-1,ASLGTKPTDTQY
15,TRBJ2-6,TRBV7-9,ASSLPKTGDGANVLT
12,TRBJ1-5,TRBV2,ASSEHRIYQPQH
12,TRBJ1-3,TRBV28,ASREHSLGNTIY
12,TRBJ2-2,TRBV2,ATWPGLADGELF
11,TRBJ2-5,TRBV28,ASSFPTGETQY
12,TRBJ2-3,TRBV2,ASSPLTSSDTQY
15,TRBJ2-1,TRBV5-1,ASSPVPQGVSLNEQF
11,TRBJ2-7,TRBV7-2,ASSPSGGAEQY
11,TRBJ2-7,TRBV5-8,ASSYGQLDEQY
11,TRBJ1-4,TRBV9,ASSPGQNEKLF
13,TRBJ2-5,TRBV6-1,ASSELAGGQETQY
9,TRBJ2-5,TRBV7-9,ASQREETQY
12,TRBJ2-1,TRBV11-2,ASSLGTWGYEQF
11,TRBJ2-7,TRBV10-2,ASRGQGAYEQY
12,TRBJ1-3,TRBV7-9,ASSFPLSGNTIY
12,TRBJ2-1,TRBV6-1,ASSARGSYNEQF
11,TRBJ1-6,TRBV12-5,ASSQFNNSPLH
12,TRBJ1-1,TRBV5-1,ASSPPGKNTEAF
14,TRBJ2-3,TRBV5-4,ASSTDRGGRTDTQY
9,TRBJ2-3,TRBV6-1,ASVEWDTQY
12,TRBJ1-2,TRBV7-9,ASRGQDSNYGYT
11,TRBJ2-7,TRBV19,ASSSTQGYEQY